Included here is one T cell receptor (beta chain) sequence, with context. The antigen is unknown. PCR was performed using 60 Vbeta and 13 Jbeta primers. Sequencing used immunoSEQ multiplex PCR; TCRdb keeps in-frame clones, though not all of them. The sample carries over 150,000 clones, 65% to 85% recorded once. Each donor's status was that of a healthy bone marrow donor. The data stem from a study of cytomegalovirus exposure and HLA in healthy donors. Study summary: From donors who were HLA-typed, an early data release held approximately 84 million unique TCRs.

The CDR3 is made up of 14 amino acids. The germline V and J ends were trimmed by 7 bases and 2 bases, with 12 bases remaining between them. CDR1 and CDR2 from the germline V gene are SNHLY and FYNNEI. General observations from the study: Many donors shared some public TCRs, even though most TCR sequences were rare. A classifier reportedly called cytomegalovirus status with high sensitivity and specificity.

Source material: PBMCs. The genes are TRBV2 and TRBJ2-1; possible D gene TRBD1, 6 bases. This sequence originates from a woman aged 50 to 65 in good health and CMV-seropositive. The CDR3 DNA reads TGTGCCAGCATGGGGGACACCGCCTACAATGAGCAGTTCTTC. Translated: CASMGDTAYNEQFF.